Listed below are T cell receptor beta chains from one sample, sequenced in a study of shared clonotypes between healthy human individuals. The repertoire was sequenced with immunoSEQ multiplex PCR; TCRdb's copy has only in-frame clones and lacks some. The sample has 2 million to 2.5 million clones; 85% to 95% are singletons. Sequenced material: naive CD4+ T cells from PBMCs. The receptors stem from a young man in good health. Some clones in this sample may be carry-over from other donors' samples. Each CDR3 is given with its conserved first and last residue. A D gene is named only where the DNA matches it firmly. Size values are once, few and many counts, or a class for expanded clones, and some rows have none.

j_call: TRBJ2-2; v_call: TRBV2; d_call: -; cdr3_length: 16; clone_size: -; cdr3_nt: TGTGCCAGCAGTGATGCGTGGCGGATGAACACCGGGGAGCTGTTTTTT; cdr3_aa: CASSDAWRMNTGELFF
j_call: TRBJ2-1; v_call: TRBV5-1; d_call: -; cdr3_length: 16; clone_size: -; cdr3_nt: TGCGCCAGCAGCTATAATGGGGGGATAACCTACAATGAGCAGTTCTTC; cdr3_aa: CASSYNGGITYNEQFF
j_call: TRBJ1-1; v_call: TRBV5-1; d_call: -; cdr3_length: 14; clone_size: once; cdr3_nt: TGCGCCAGCAGCCCCAGGGCGTCTAACGCTGAAGCTTTCTTT; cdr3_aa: CASSPRASNAEAFF
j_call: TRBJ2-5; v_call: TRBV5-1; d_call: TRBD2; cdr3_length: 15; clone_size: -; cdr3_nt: TGCGCCAGCAGTTTGGGGGGGGTTACCCTCGGGACCCAGTACTTC; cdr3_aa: CASSLGGVTLGTQYF
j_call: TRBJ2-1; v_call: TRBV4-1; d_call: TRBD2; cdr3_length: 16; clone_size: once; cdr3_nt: TGCGCCAGCAGCCCAGCGGGAGGGCACTCCTACAATGAGCAGTTCTTC; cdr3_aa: CASSPAGGHSYNEQFF
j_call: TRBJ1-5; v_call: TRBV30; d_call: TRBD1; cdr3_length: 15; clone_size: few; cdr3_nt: TGTGCCTGGAGTGTAGGAGGACAGGGCAATCAGCCCCAGCATTTT; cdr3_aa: CAWSVGGQGNQPQHF
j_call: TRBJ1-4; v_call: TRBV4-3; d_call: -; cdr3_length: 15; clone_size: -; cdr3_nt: TGCGCCAGCAGCCTGCGACAGCCCCCGGGGGAAAAACTGTTTTTT; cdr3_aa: CASSLRQPPGEKLFF
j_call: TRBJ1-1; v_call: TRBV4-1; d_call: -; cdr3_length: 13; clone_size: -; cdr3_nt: TGCGCCAGCAGCCCCCAGTTGAACACTGAAGCTTTCTTT; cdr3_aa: CASSPQLNTEAFF
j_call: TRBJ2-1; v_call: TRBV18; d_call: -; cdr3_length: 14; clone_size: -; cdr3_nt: TGTGCCAGCTCACCAGTACTAGCTAGCAATGAGCAGTTCTTC; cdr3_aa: CASSPVLASNEQFF
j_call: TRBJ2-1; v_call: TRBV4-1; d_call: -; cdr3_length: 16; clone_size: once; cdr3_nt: TGCGCCAGCAGCCGCTCCGGGACCCCTGCCCACAATGAGCAGTTCTTC; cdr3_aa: CASSRSGTPAHNEQFF
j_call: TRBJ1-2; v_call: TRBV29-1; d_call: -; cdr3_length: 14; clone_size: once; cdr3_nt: TGCAGCGTTGAAACGGTCGATTCAATCTATGGCTACACCTTC; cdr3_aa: CSVETVDSIYGYTF
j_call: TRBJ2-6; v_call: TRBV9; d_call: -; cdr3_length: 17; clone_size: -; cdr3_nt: TGTGCCAGCAGCAGTGGGACGTCGCTTCCTGGGGCCAACGTCCTGACTTTC; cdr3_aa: CASSSGTSLPGANVLTF
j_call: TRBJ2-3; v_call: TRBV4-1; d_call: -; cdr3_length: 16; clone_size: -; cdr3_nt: TGCGCCAGCAGCCAGGTGTACAGCGGGAGCACAGATACGCAGTATTTT; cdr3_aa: CASSQVYSGSTDTQYF
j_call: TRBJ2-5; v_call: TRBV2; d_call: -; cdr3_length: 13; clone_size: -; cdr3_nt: TGTGCCAGCAGTCCGAACGGGGCGGAGACCCAGTACTTC; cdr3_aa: CASSPNGAETQYF
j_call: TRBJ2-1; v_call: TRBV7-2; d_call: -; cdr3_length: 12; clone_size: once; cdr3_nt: TGTGCCAGCAGGGCGGGCGTCGATGAGCAGTTCTTC; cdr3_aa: CASRAGVDEQFF
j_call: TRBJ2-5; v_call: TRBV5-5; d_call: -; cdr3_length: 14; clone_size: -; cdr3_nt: TGTGCCAGCAGCTTGGGGGCACGAGCGGAGACCCAGTACTTC; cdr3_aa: CASSLGARAETQYF
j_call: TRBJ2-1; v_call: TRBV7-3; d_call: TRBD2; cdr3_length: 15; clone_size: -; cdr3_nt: TGTGCCAGCAGCCCCACGGGACTAGCGTACAATGAGCAGTTCTTC; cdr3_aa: CASSPTGLAYNEQFF
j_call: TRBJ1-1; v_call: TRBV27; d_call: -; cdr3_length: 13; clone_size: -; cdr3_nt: TGTGCCAGCAGTATACCCGGACGGCCTGAAGCTTTCTTT; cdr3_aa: CASSIPGRPEAFF
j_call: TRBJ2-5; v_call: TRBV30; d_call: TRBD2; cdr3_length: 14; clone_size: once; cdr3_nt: TGTGCCCACTCCAGCGGGAGGGCCCGCGAGACCCAGTACTTC; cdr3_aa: CAHSSGRARETQYF
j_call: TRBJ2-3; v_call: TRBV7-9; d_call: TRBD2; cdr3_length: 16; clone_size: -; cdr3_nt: TGTGCCAGCACCCCTACCGGAGGACTAGCGACAGATACGCAGTATTTT; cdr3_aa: CASTPTGGLATDTQYF
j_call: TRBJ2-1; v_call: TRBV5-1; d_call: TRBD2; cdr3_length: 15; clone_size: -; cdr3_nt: TGCGCCAGCGGGTTACTAGCGGGAGTTAACAATGAGCAGTTCTTC; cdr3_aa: CASGLLAGVNNEQFF
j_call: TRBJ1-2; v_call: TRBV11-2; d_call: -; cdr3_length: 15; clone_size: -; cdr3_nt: TGTGCCAGCAGACCCCTCAGGGCCCCAAACTATGGCTACACCTTC; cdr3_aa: CASRPLRAPNYGYTF
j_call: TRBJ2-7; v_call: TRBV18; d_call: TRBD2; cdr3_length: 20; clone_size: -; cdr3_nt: TGTGCCAGCTCATCACCCATCGCCGGGACTAGCGGGGGCAGCTCCTACGAGCAGTACTTC; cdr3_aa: CASSSPIAGTSGGSSYEQYF
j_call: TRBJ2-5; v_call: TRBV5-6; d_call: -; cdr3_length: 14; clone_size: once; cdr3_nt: TGTGCCAGCAGGTCTACAGGAGAGCAAGAGACCCAGTACTTC; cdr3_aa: CASRSTGEQETQYF
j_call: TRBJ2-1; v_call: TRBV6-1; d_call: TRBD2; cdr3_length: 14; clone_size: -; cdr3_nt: TGTGCCAGCAGTGCACTAGCGGAAGGGAATGAGCAGTTCTTC; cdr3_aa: CASSALAEGNEQFF
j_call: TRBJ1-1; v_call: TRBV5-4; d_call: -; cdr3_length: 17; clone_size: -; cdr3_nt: TGTGCCAGCAGCTTGGGAGGTCTACGGAGTAGGAACACTGAAGCTTTCTTT; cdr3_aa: CASSLGGLRSRNTEAFF
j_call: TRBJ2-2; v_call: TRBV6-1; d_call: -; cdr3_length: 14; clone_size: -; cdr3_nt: TGTGCCAGCGGCGTCTTAGGAGGCGCCGGGGAGCTGTTTTTT; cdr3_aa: CASGVLGGAGELFF
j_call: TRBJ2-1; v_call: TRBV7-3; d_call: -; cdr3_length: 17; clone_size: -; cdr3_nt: TGTGCCAGCAGCTTAAACCGCCCGGGGGTAATCGGGAATGAGCAGTTCTTC; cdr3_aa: CASSLNRPGVIGNEQFF
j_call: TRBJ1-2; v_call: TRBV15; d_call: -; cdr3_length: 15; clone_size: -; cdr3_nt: TGTGCCACCAGCAGAAGGGAGGAGGGGGAGGTTGGCTACACCTTC; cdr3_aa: CATSRREEGEVGYTF
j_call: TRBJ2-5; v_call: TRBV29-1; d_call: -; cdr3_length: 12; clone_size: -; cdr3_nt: TGCAGCGTCGCCCGGGCCCAAGAGACCCAGTACTTC; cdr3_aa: CSVARAQETQYF
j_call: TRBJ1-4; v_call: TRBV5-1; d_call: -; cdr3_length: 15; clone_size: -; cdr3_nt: TGCGCCAGCAGCTTGGGGGAAACAGCTAATCAAAAACTGTTTTTT; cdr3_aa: CASSLGETANQKLFF
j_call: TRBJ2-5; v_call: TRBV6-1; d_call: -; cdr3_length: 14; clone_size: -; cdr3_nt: TGTGCCAGCAGCCTAGGAGGGGAGTGGGAGACCCAGTACTTC; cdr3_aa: CASSLGGEWETQYF
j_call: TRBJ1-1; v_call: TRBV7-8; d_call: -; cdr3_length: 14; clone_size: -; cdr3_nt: TGTGCCAGCAGCTTAGAACAGGGATGGACTGAAGCTTTCTTT; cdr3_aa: CASSLEQGWTEAFF
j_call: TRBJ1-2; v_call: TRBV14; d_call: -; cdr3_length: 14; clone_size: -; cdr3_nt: TGTGCCAGCAGCCCGGGCAGGCGGAACGATGGCTACACCTTC; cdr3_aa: CASSPGRRNDGYTF
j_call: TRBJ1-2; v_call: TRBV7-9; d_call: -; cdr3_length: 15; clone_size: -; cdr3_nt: TGTGCCAGCGCACGAACAGATTCCAAGAACTATGGCTACACCTTC; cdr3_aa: CASARTDSKNYGYTF
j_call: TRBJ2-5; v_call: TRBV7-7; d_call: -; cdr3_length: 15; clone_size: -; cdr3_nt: TGTGCCAGCAGCTTAGGGGGCAACCCCAAAGAGACCCAGTACTTC; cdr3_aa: CASSLGGNPKETQYF
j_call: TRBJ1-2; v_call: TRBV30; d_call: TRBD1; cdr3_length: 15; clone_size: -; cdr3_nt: TGTGCCTGGAGTGGTTTTACAGGGGTCAACTATGGCTACACCTTC; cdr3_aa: CAWSGFTGVNYGYTF
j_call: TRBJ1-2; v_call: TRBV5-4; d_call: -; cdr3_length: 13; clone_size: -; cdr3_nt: TGTGCCAGCAGCTTGGTTCATGAGGAAGGCTACACCTTC; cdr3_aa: CASSLVHEEGYTF
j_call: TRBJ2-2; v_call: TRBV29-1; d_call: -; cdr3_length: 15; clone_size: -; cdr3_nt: TGCAGCGTTGGAGTCCTTATTTTTAGTACCGGGGAGCTGTTTTTT; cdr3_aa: CSVGVLIFSTGELFF
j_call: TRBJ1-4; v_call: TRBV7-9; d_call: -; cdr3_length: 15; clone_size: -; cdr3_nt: TGTGCCAGCAGCTTAGCGCCGGATCGGGGTGAAAAACTGTTTTTT; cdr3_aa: CASSLAPDRGEKLFF
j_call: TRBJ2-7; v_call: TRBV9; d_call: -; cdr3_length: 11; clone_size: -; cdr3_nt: TGTGCCAGCAGCGTAGGGGGCGAGCAGTACTTC; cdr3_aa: CASSVGGEQYF
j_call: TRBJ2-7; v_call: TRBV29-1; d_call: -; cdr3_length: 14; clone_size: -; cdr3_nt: TGCAGCGTTGGGGTTAGCGGATTCTCCTACGAGCAGTACTTC; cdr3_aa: CSVGVSGFSYEQYF
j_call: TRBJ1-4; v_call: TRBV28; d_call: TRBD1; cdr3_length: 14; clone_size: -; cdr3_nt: TGTGCCAGCAGAAGGACAGGGGAAAATGAAAAACTGTTTTTT; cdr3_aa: CASRRTGENEKLFF
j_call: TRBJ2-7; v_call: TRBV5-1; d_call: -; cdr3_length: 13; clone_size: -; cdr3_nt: TGCGCCAGCAGCGAAGGCCCGCCATACGAGCAGTACTTC; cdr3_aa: CASSEGPPYEQYF
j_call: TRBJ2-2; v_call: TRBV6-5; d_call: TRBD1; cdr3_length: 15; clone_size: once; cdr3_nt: TGTGCCAGCACCAAAACGGACAGGAGGTCCGGGGAGCTGTTTTTT; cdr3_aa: CASTKTDRRSGELFF
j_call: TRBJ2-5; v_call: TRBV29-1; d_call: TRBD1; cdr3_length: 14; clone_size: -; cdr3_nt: TGCAGCGTGAAGGGGGCCGGGCGACAAGAGACCCAGTACTTC; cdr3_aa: CSVKGAGRQETQYF
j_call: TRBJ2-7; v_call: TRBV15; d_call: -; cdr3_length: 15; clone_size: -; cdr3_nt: TGTGCCACCAGCAGAGGGGACCCAAGGGGCTACGAGCAGTACTTC; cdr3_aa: CATSRGDPRGYEQYF